These T cell receptor beta chains were read from a single sample in a study of OX40 agonist ivuxolimab in advanced cancers. Clones were sequenced by immunoSEQ multiplex PCR, and TCRdb holds only the in-frame ones, with some missing. The repertoire holds some 70,000 clones, with about 86% as singletons. The sample was CD4+ or CD8+ T cells sorted from blood, taken in a trial of the OX40 agonist ivuxolimab. These receptors originate from an adult with an advanced solid tumor such as melanoma, head and neck, liver or kidney cancer. CDR3s include the opening cysteine and the closing phenylalanine or tryptophan. The D gene is left open where the match is weak. The size entry is marked missing in some rows and otherwise reads once, few, many or a size class.

j_call v_call d_call clone_size cdr3_nt cdr3_aa
TRBJ2-5 TRBV5-1 TRBD2 - TGCGCCAGCAGCTTCCCGCCGACTAGCGGGAGGGCCCCGGAGACCCAGTACTTC CASSFPPTSGRAPETQYF
TRBJ2-2 TRBV6-6 TRBD2 - TGTGCCAGCAGTAACGCCGGGACTAGCGGAACCGGGGAGCTGTTTTTT CASSNAGTSGTGELFF
TRBJ2-7 TRBV30 - - TGTGCCTGCCACGGGGACAACTCCTACGAGCAGTACTTC CACHGDNSYEQYF
TRBJ1-3 TRBV6-5 - - TGTGCCAGCATGGACAGCTTCAGCTCTGGAAACACCATATATTTT CASMDSFSSGNTIYF
TRBJ1-2 TRBV10-3 - once TGTGCCATCAGTCGGGGGGGTGATGACTATGGCTACACCTTC CAISRGGDDYGYTF
TRBJ1-1 TRBV6-4 - - TGTGCCAGCAGTGGGTCAGGGGCCACTGAAGCTTTCTTT CASSGSGATEAFF
TRBJ2-2 TRBV7-2 - - TGTGCCAGCAGCCCCAATTGGGACCGACGGTACGCCGGGGAGCTGTTTTTT CASSPNWDRRYAGELFF
TRBJ2-7 TRBV4-3 TRBD2 - TGCGCCAGCAGCCGACAGCGGGGACCCTACGAGCAGTACTTC CASSRQRGPYEQYF
TRBJ2-3 TRBV5-1 TRBD2 - TGCGCCAGCAGCTTGGAAAGGCTAGCGGGAGCCCGCACAGATACGCAGTATTTT CASSLERLAGARTDTQYF
TRBJ2-2 TRBV5-1 - - TGCGCCAGCAGCGTAGCCGGCCCCAACACCGGGGAGCTGTTTTTT CASSVAGPNTGELFF
TRBJ1-2 TRBV5-4 TRBD1 - TGTGCCAGCAGCTCACGACAGGGATATGGCTACACCTTC CASSSRQGYGYTF
TRBJ2-6 TRBV7-8 - - TGTGCCAGCAGCTTTAAGGGCGTGATTGGGGCCAACGTCCTGACTTTC CASSFKGVIGANVLTF
TRBJ2-5 TRBV6-1 TRBD2 - TGTGCCAGCAGTGAACTGACTAGCGGCCCTTTGTACCAAGAGACCCAGTACTTC CASSELTSGPLYQETQYF
TRBJ1-1 TRBV19 - - TGTGCCAGTAGTACCGACCGGGGGAACACTGAAGCTTTCTTT CASSTDRGNTEAFF
TRBJ1-1 TRBV11-3 - - TGTGCCAGCAGCTTACGGGGAGGCACTGAAGCTTTCTTT CASSLRGGTEAFF
TRBJ2-7 TRBV28 TRBD2 once TGTGCCAGCAGTTTAGGGACTAGCACTGAATACGAGCAGTACTTC CASSLGTSTEYEQYF
TRBJ2-1 TRBV5-1 TRBD1 - TGCGCCAGCAGCTTGAATGGACAGGGGGTGGGTGAGCAGTTCTTC CASSLNGQGVGEQFF
TRBJ2-3 TRBV4-1 TRBD2 - TGCGCCAGCAGCCAAGATCGGGCTAGCGGGGCTCGCGTGGGGACAGATACGCAGTATTTT CASSQDRASGARVGTDTQYF
TRBJ2-3 TRBV6-5 - - TGTGCCAGCAGTTACTCAGGCAGGGTGGATACGCAGTATTTT CASSYSGRVDTQYF
TRBJ1-1 TRBV6-5 TRBD1 - TGTGCCAGCACCAAGGGTTCAGGGGGGTATTCTGAAGCTTTCTTT CASTKGSGGYSEAFF
TRBJ2-7 TRBV11-2 TRBD1 - TGTGCCAGCAGACGACAGGGGAACTCCTACGAGCAGTACTTC CASRRQGNSYEQYF
TRBJ1-5 TRBV19 - few TGTGCCAGTAGCCAGGGAGCCCAGCCCCAGCATTTT CASSQGAQPQHF
TRBJ2-3 TRBV7-9 TRBD2 - TGTGCCAGCAGCCCCCTAGCGGGAGGGACGGGGGGCACAGATACGCAGTATTTT CASSPLAGGTGGTDTQYF
TRBJ1-3 TRBV19 - - TGTGCCAGTAGTCCTAATCGGGACCCCTCTGGAAACACCATATATTTT CASSPNRDPSGNTIYF
TRBJ2-1 TRBV30 - - TGTGCCTGGGACAGAAATTACAATGAGCAGTTCTTC CAWDRNYNEQFF